In its sample, the clone carrying this T cell receptor beta chain was seen many times. Its antigen is currently unknown. Using its own MiXCR run on the RT-PCR reads, TCRdb lists one record per CDR3 protein. The sample yields about 150,000 distinct CDR3 sequences, approximately 11% seen once. The sample is drawn from a study of response to subunit inactivated influenza vaccine. Study-wide findings and caveats: After each seasonal influenza vaccination, few new T cells are recruited, the authors suggested.

J lost 4 bases, V lost 0 bases, and 3 bases had no gene match. This CDR3 comprises 15 residues. Per the germline V gene, CDR1 is SGHVS and CDR2 is FQNEAQ. Sequenced here: CD8+ T cells sorted from PBMCs, sampled around 25 months after vaccination. The source is a man in his fifties or sixties who received an inactivated influenza vaccine. The V call is TRBV7-8, the J call TRBJ1-5, with 7 bases lining up with TRBD1. CDR3 in amino acids: CASSLAGTVNQPQHF. The DNA for the CDR3 is TGTGCCAGCAGCTTAGCTGGGACAGTGAATCAGCCCCAGCATTTT.